These 14 T cell receptor beta chains came from one sample sequenced in a study of OX40 agonist ivuxolimab in advanced cancers. TCRdb keeps only in-frame clones here, not all; method: immunoSEQ multiplex PCR. The sample consists of fewer than 85,000 clones, 90% of them appearing once. This specimen was CD4+ or CD8+ T cells sorted from blood, taken in a trial of the OX40 agonist ivuxolimab. These receptors were taken from an adult with an advanced solid tumor such as melanoma, head and neck, liver or kidney cancer.

The chain is built from TRBV25-1 and TRBJ1-4, with 12 bases identical to TRBD1. This CDR3 spans 16 amino acids. The germline gives CDR1 MGHDK, CDR2 SYGVNS. With 4 bases clipped from V and 6 bases from J, the junction kept 6 bases outside the gene matches. CDR3 region: CASSAGTGGRDEKLFF. In nucleotides, the CDR3 is TGTGCCAGCAGTGCAGGGACAGGGGGCCGGGATGAAAAACTGTTTTTT.

The chain recombines TRBV4-1 with TRBJ2-1; 9 bases match TRBD2. Germline CDR1 MGHRA, CDR2 YSYEKL. The CDR3 contains 15 residues. J gave up 8 bases and V 1 base, and 6 bases lay outside the gene matches. The CDR3 DNA sequence: TGCGCCAGCAGCCAAGCGAATAGCGGGAGCGATGAGCAGTTCTTC. It encodes CASSQANSGSDEQFF.

In nucleotides, the CDR3 is TGTGCCAGCAGCCACGCCGAGTACGAGCAGTACTTC. This encodes CASSHAEYEQYF. This chain joins TRBV14 and TRBJ2-7; no reliable D call. The germline V gene encodes CDR1 SGHDN and CDR2 FVKESK. The V end was cut by 3 bases, the J end by 4 bases, with 7 bases between. The CDR3 sequence is 12 residues long.

This chain connects TRBV5-4 to TRBJ2-2; 8 nucleotides align to TRBD2. Germline CDR1 is SGHNT and CDR2 is YYREEE (reference sequence). J was trimmed by 7 bases and V by 0 bases; bases with no gene match: 8. CDR3 length equals 16 residues. This chain's CDR3 is CASSLGLARGRGELFF. The CDR3 nucleotides are TGTGCCAGCAGCTTGGGACTAGCGAGAGGCCGCGGGGAGCTGTTTTTT.

The rearrangement uses TRBV27 and TRBJ1-5, with D tentatively TRBD1 (5 bases). Trimming cost V 10 bases and J 11 bases, with 24 bases left between them. The germline V gene has CDR1 MNHEY and CDR2 SMNVEV (reference sequence). The CDR3 spans 14 residues. DNA for the CDR3: TGTGCCACCCCCCCCCGCGAGGGGACCTTGTCCCAGCATTTT. This gives the protein CATPPREGTLSQHF.

V usage is TRBV10-3 and J usage is TRBJ2-5; 7 bases match TRBD1. Germline CDR1 ENHRY, CDR2 SYGVKD. J gave up 3 bases and V 6 bases, and 7 bases lay outside the gene matches. This CDR3 has 14 amino acids. CDR3 nucleotide sequence: TGTGCCATCAGAAAGTCAACAGGGGAAGAGACCCAGTACTTC. Its protein product is CAIRKSTGEETQYF.

The chain recombines TRBV7-2 with TRBJ2-5; either TRBD1 or TRBD2 may supply D (5 bases each). The CDR3 has 14 amino acids. With 8 bases removed from V and 0 bases from J, the gap between germline ends came to 13 bases. CDR1 is SGHTA and CDR2 is FQGNSA in the germline V gene. CDR3 residues: CASGRDQNQETQYF. CDR3 nucleotides: TGTGCCAGCGGTCGGGACCAGAACCAAGAGACCCAGTACTTC. Drawing the rest from reference TRBV7-2 and TRBJ2-5, the complete variable domain is GAGVSQSPSNKVTEKGKDVELRCDPISGHTALYWYRQSLGQGLEFLIYFQGNSAPDKSGLPSDRFSAERTGGSVSTLTIQRTQQEDSAVYLCASGRDQNQETQYFGPGTRLLVL.

This clone was detected only once. The rearrangement links TRBV2 to TRBJ2-5; no clear D gene. Germline V gene sequence: CDR1 SNHLY, CDR2 FYNNEI. The CDR3 runs to 15 residues. Trimming left V 4 bases short and J 1 base short, with 13 bases between. CDR3 bases: TGTGCCAGCAGTGCGGGTGGTAGGCCCCAAGAGACCCAGTACTTC. As protein: CASSAGGRPQETQYF.

A single count supports this clone. The chain links TRBV5-4 to TRBJ2-3, with 13 nucleotides matching TRBD2. The CDR3 sequence is 16 residues long. Trimming at V came to 4 bases and at J to 1 base, leaving 3 bases not matched to a gene. Germline V gives CDR1 SGHNT, CDR2 YYREEE (reference sequence). The CDR3 DNA reads TGTGCCAGCAGCCTCGGACTAGCGGGAGGCACAGATACGCAGTATTTT. Residues: CASSLGLAGGTDTQYF.

The chain has TRBV9 and TRBJ2-7, with 13 bases lining up with TRBD2. After removal of 4 bases from V and 1 base from J, the junction contained 5 bases not matched to a gene. CDR1 SGDLS and CDR2 YYNGEE come from the germline V gene. This CDR3 spans 16 amino acids. DNA for the CDR3: TGTGCCAGCAGCTTGGGGACTAGCGGGGATTCCTACGAGCAGTACTTC. It translates to CASSLGTSGDSYEQYF.

The chain has TRBV4-2 and TRBJ2-4; D possibly corresponds to TRBD2 (5 bases). Germline V gene sequence: CDR1 LGHNA, CDR2 YNFKEQ. CDR3 size: 14 residues. The V and J ends lost 5 bases and 2 bases respectively, with 10 bases between them. The CDR3 coding sequence is TGTGCCAGCAGCTTGTACGGGACCAAAAACATTCAGTACTTC. Amino acids: CASSLYGTKNIQYF.

This clone was seen once. V usage is TRBV5-1 and J usage is TRBJ1-1; TRBD1 matches at 9 bases. J gave up 4 bases and V 0 bases, and 13 bases lay outside the gene matches. Germline values: CDR1 SGHRS, CDR2 YFSETQ. The CDR3 is made up of 18 amino acids. The CDR3 DNA is TGCGCCAGCAGCTTGGCATCCCTAATACAGGGGGCTGGCACTGAAGCTTTCTTT. It translates to CASSLASLIQGAGTEAFF.

The rearrangement joins TRBV10-2 to TRBJ1-4; D might be TRBD1 (6 bases). Germline loops: CDR1 WSHSY, CDR2 SAAADI. V was pared by 7 bases and J by 2 bases, with 8 bases between. The CDR3 spans 13 residues. DNA of the CDR3: TGCGCCAGCACAGGACAGACTAATGAAAAACTGTTTTTT. Protein sequence: CASTGQTNEKLFF.

DNA for the CDR3: TGTGCCAGCAGCTTTCGAGGGGATACCTACAATGAGCAGTTCTTC. It translates to CASSFRGDTYNEQFF. This chain uses TRBV7-9 with TRBJ2-1; D may match TRBD1 or TRBD2 (5 bases each). Germline CDR1 is SEHNR and CDR2 is FQNEAQ (reference sequence). The V end was cut by 3 bases, the J end by 2 bases, with 11 bases between. The CDR3 length is 15 residues.